This T cell receptor beta chain is drawn from a study of vaccination and CD4 T cells after COVID-19. Study-wide context: Across the group, participants received two doses of either BNT162b2 or mRNA-1273 vaccine. Post-COVID draws followed diagnosis by a median 101 days (range 35 to 161).

Oncomine TCR Beta short-read sequencing was applied to DNA from cultured CD4+ T cells. TCRdb reprocessed the PCR reads via MiXCR and lists one record per CDR3 protein. This table has roughly 7,000 distinct CDR3 sequences, about 41% appearing once. Regarding treatment: approximately 9-day PBMC culture with coronavirus spike peptide pools or control peptides (ViraFEST assay). Harvesting of the unexposed donor's CD4+ T cells predated the COVID-19 pandemic (2011-2018). ViraFEST grew antigen-specific T cells using peptide pools, then sequenced TCRs. Four cold-coronavirus spikes and SARS-CoV-2 S/N served to probe CD4+ T cells taken from unexposed donors, cells permitting. This clonotype was detected only a few times. No antigen is known for it. The CDR3 consists of 14 residues. Unmatched junction bases numbered 3, after V lost 5 bases and J lost 4 bases. CDR1 and CDR2 from the germline V gene are LNHDA and SQIVND (reference sequence).

This TCR derives from a human donor in good health. The sample taken for sequencing was CD4+ T cells from blood, cultured in vitro. The chain combines TRBV19 with TRBJ1-1; the match to TRBD1 covers 11 bases. The CDR3 sequence is CASSGQGARTEAFF. CDR3 DNA sequence: TGTGCCAGTAGTGGACAGGGGGCGCGCACTGAAGCTTTCTTT. The full variable domain, its missing parts supplied by reference TRBV19 and TRBJ1-1, is DGGITQSPKYLFRKEGQNVTLSCEQNLNHDAMYWYRQDPGQGLRLIYYSQIVNDFQKGDIAEGYSVSREKKESFPLTVTSAQKNPTAFYLCASSGQGARTEAFFGQGTRLTVV.